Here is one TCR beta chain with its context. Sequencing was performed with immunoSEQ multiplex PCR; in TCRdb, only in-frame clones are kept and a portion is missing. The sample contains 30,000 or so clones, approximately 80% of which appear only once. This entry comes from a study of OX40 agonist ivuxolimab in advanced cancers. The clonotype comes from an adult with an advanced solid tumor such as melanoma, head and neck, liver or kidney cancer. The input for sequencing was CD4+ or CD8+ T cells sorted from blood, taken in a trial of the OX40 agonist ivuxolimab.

The CDR3 coding sequence is TGTGCCAGCATAGGGGGGGCAGATACGCAGTATTTT. Protein sequence: CASIGGADTQYF. This chain links TRBV5-4 with TRBJ2-3, with D possibly being TRBD2 (7 bases). Germline CDR1 reads SGHNT; CDR2 reads YYREEE (reference sequence). Trimming removed 6 bases from V and 4 bases from J, with 9 bases in between. This CDR3 spans 12 amino acids. Full variable domain (missing parts from reference TRBV5-4 and TRBJ2-3): ETGVTQSPTHLIKTRGQQVTLRCSSQSGHNTVSWYQQALGQGPQFIFQYYREEENGRGNFPPRFSGLQFPNYSSELNVNALELDDSALYLCASIGGADTQYFGPGTRLTVL.